This paragraph reports one T cell receptor (beta chain). This record belongs to a study of T cell changes during pregnancy in multiple sclerosis. Sequenced by immunoSEQ multiplex PCR; TCRdb stores in-frame clones only, minus some. Of some 38,000 clones in the sample, around 93% are singletons; the top ten hold around 0.37%. With 6 bases removed from V and 4 bases from J, the gap between germline ends came to 17 bases. This CDR3 has 15 amino acids. Germline CDR1 and CDR2: SGHRS and YFSETQ. The chain couples TRBV5-1 to TRBJ2-1; possibly TRBD1 for D (7 bases). This TCR was sampled from a female donor with multiple sclerosis, enrolled in a pregnancy study. Specimen: CD4+ T cells from peripheral blood mononuclear cells, collected in the second trimester of pregnancy. The CDR3 DNA sequence: TGCGCCAGCACCCCAGGGGGGAACTTTTACAATGAGCAGTTCTTC. It codes for CASTPGGNFYNEQFF. The whole variable domain, filled in from reference TRBV5-1 and TRBJ2-1, reads KAGVTQTPRYLIKTRGQQVTLSCSPISGHRSVSWYQQTPGQGLQFLFEYFSETQRNKGNFPGRFSGRQFSNSRSEMNVSTLELGDSALYLCASTPGGNFYNEQFFGPGTRLTVL.